A single sample gave rise to the 29 T cell receptor beta chains below, sequenced in a study of human T cells and chemical hapten exposure. From the RACE reads, TCRdb called clonotypes with MiXCR, one entry per CDR3 protein. There are about 170,000 distinct CDR3 sequences in the sample; around a quarter occur only once, and roughly 2.2% lies in the top ten. Time point of the sample: patch test 3, about 24 weeks after DPC sensitization. Documented treatment: therapeutic diphenylcyclopropenone sensitization with weekly scalp DPC. The input for sequencing was whole blood, taken in connection with sensitization to the hapten diphenylcyclopropenone (DPC). These receptors were collected from a young woman with alopecia areata. Some clones in this sample may be carry-over from other donors' samples.

The chain combines TRBV12-3 or TRBV12-4 with TRBJ2-1; D may be TRBD2 (6 bases). The V end was cut by 5 bases, the J end by 11 bases, with 16 bases between. This CDR3 is built from 13 residues. CDR3 region: CASSPLRGIKQFF. CDR3 sequence (DNA): TGTGCCAGCAGTCCCCTACGGGGGATAAAGCAGTTCTTC.

This rearrangement joins TRBV20-1 to TRBJ1-6; the D is unclear. V lost 1 base, J lost 14 bases, and 15 bases lay in between. This CDR3 region has 13 residues. The V gene's germline CDR1 is DFQATT and CDR2 SNEGSKA (reference sequence). For the CDR3, the DNA is TGCAGTGCTAGAGTAGGTTGGGAAGGCACCCTCCACTTT. Translating it yields CSARVGWEGTLHF.

This clonotype appeared a few times. As DNA, the CDR3 is TGTGCCAGCAGGACAGGGTTTGCTGGTCAGCCCCAGCATTTT. It specifies CASRTGFAGQPQHF. The rearrangement links TRBV12-3 or TRBV12-4 to TRBJ1-5, with 7 bases identical to TRBD1. The V and J ends lost 6 bases and 6 bases, in that order; junction bases with no gene match: 8. This CDR3 has 14 amino acids.

CDR3 residues: CASSFLTRDNEQFF. CDR3 DNA sequence: TGTGCCAGCAGTTTTTTAACTAGAGACAATGAGCAGTTCTTC. The gene calls are TRBV12-3 or TRBV12-4 and TRBJ2-1, with a tentative D call TRBD2 (5 bases). CDR3 size: 14 residues. Between the trimmed V and J ends, which lost 3 bases and 5 bases, there was a span of 11 bases.

The chain couples TRBV9 to TRBJ2-7; possibly TRBD2 for D (6 bases). Germline assignment: CDR1 SGDLS and CDR2 YYNGEE. V lost 7 bases to trimming and J lost 7 bases, with 18 bases between them. CDR3 length: 13 residues. CDR3 in DNA: TGTGCCAGCGGAGGGGCTACAATGGGGGAGCAGTACTTC. Translation gives CASGGATMGEQYF.

This sequence joins TRBV11-2 and TRBJ1-1; a possible D gene is TRBD1 (5 bases). V was pared by 1 base and J by 8 bases, with 11 bases between. This CDR3 is 13 amino acids long. From germline, CDR1 is SGHAT and CDR2 FQNNGV. CDR3 nucleotide sequence: TGTGCCAGCAGCTTAGGGGGGGGTCCGGAAGCTTTCTTT. This codes for CASSLGGGPEAFF.

This rearrangement joins TRBV3-1 to TRBJ2-3, with 7 bases lining up with TRBD2. V shed 4 bases, J shed 4 bases, and the junction held 8 bases outside the gene matches. Germline CDR1 LGHDT, CDR2 YNNKEL (reference sequence). The CDR3 contains 15 residues. CDR3: CASSRLVGGADTQYF. In nucleotides, the CDR3 is TGTGCCAGCAGCCGTTTAGTGGGGGGGGCAGATACGCAGTATTTT.

The chain joins TRBV29-1 to TRBJ2-3, with D perhaps given as TRBD1 or TRBD2 (5 bases each). Germline CDR1 and CDR2: SQVTM and ANQGSEA. Trimming took off 3 bases at V and 0 bases at J, with 10 bases between the two ends. This CDR3 spans 14 amino acids. This CDR3 reads CSVDQGPSTDTQYF. CDR3 bases: TGCAGCGTTGACCAGGGACCCAGCACAGATACGCAGTATTTT.

Ten or more counts support this clonotype. The chain has TRBV20-1 and TRBJ2-7; 15 nucleotides match TRBD2. In germline, CDR1 is DFQATT, CDR2 SNEGSKA (reference sequence). The CDR3 has 16 amino acids. J gave up 1 base and V 5 bases, and 6 bases lay outside the gene matches. CDR3 in amino acids: CSAYGLAGGRSYEQYF. As DNA, the CDR3 is TGCAGTGCTTATGGACTAGCGGGAGGGCGATCCTACGAGCAGTACTTC.

This clonotype has just a few counts. This chain links TRBV11-2 with TRBJ2-1; 10 bases match TRBD2. Germline loops: CDR1 SGHAT, CDR2 FQNNGV. With 4 bases clipped from V and 6 bases from J, the junction kept 3 bases outside the gene matches. This CDR3 is built from 14 residues. The CDR3 reads CASSSGLAVNEQFF. The CDR3 DNA reads TGTGCCAGCAGCTCTGGACTAGCGGTCAATGAGCAGTTCTTC. Together with reference TRBV11-2 and TRBJ2-1, the CDR3 gives the full variable domain: EAGVAQSPRYKIIEKRQSVAFWCNPISGHATLYWYQQILGQGPKLLIQFQNNGVVDDSQLPKDRFSAERLKGVDSTLKIQPAKLEDSAVYLCASSSGLAVNEQFFGPGTRLTVL.

Turning to this clonotype: This CDR3 fails to terminate in the conserved phenylalanine or tryptophan, so it likely reflects a read error. This sequence joins TRBV20-1 and TRBJ2-7; the D call may be TRBD1 or TRBD2 (5 bases each). Trimming stripped 1 base from V and 1 base from J, with 14 bases between. This CDR3 has 15 residues. Germline CDR1 and CDR2: DFQATT and SNEGSKA (reference sequence). CDR3 bases: TGCAGTGCTAGAGTCGGGACCCGAATTTCCTACGAGCAGTACCTC. Translation gives CSARVGTRISYEQYL.

A few counts support this clonotype. The chain links TRBV7-8 to TRBJ2-1, with D uncertain. From germline, CDR1 is SGHVS and CDR2 FQNEAQ. CDR3 length equals 14 residues. Trimming stripped 1 base from V and 5 bases from J, with 9 bases between. DNA of the CDR3: TGTGCCAGCAGCTTAGTTACCAGGAACAATGAGCAGTTCTTC. It encodes CASSLVTRNNEQFF.

V gene TRBV20-1 combines with J gene TRBJ2-1; 8 nucleotides agree with TRBD2. Unmatched junction bases numbered 8, after V lost 3 bases and J lost 10 bases. In germline, CDR1 is DFQATT, CDR2 SNEGSKA (reference sequence). The CDR3 spans 13 residues. The CDR3 nucleotides are TGCAGTGCTAGGTGGGCGGGAGGAGGGGAGCAGTTCTTC. Encoded protein: CSARWAGGGEQFF.

The chain combines TRBV9 with TRBJ2-5, with TRBD2 identical over 12 bases. CDR3 length: 17 residues. Germline lookup yields CDR1 SGDLS and CDR2 YYNGEE. V trimming: 3 bases; J trimming: 5 bases; junction bases outside the gene matches: 11. The CDR3 bases are TGTGCCAGCAGCGGACCTAGCGGGGGGGCGGAGTGGGAGACCCAGTACTTC. It is translated as CASSGPSGGAEWETQYF. Filled out from reference TRBV9 and TRBJ2-5, the complete variable domain reads DSGVTQTPKHLITATGQRVTLRCSPRSGDLSVYWYQQSLDQGLQFLIQYYNGEERAKGNILERFSAQQFPDLHSELNLSSLELGDSALYFCASSGPSGGAEWETQYFGPGTRLLVL.

The rearrangement joins TRBV5-5 to TRBJ2-7; 7 nucleotides line up with TRBD1. The V and J ends lost 3 bases and 4 bases, in that order; junction bases with no gene match: 7. Per the germline V gene, CDR1 is SGHKS and CDR2 is YYEKEE (reference sequence). The CDR3 consists of 14 residues. The CDR3 is CASSSRQGRYEQYF. The CDR3 region has the DNA TGTGCCAGCAGCTCACGACAGGGCAGGTACGAGCAGTACTTC.

This sequence joins TRBV7-3 and TRBJ2-1, with D perhaps matching TRBD2 (6 bases). The germline V and J ends were trimmed by 1 base and 10 bases, with 14 bases remaining between them. This CDR3 is built from 14 residues. Germline V gene sequence: CDR1 SGHTA, CDR2 FQGTGA. The CDR3 spells CASSLRRGEGEQFF. The CDR3 DNA is TGTGCCAGCAGCTTAAGGCGGGGCGAGGGGGAGCAGTTCTTC.

The chain links TRBV20-1 to TRBJ1-1; unclear D gene. Trimming shortened V by 6 bases and J by 5 bases, and 1 base separated the two germline ends. CDR1 and CDR2 from the germline V gene are DFQATT and SNEGSKA (reference sequence). The CDR3 has 8 residues. The CDR3 sequence: CSATEAFF. DNA for the CDR3: TGCAGTGCGACTGAAGCTTTCTTT.

This clonotype was counted only a few times. This chain uses TRBV4-3 with TRBJ2-3; the D gene is possibly TRBD1 (6 bases). The V end was cut by 6 bases, the J end by 0 bases, with 13 bases between. The CDR3 has 15 amino acids. Germline V gives CDR1 LGHNA, CDR2 YSLEER. The CDR3 DNA reads TGCGCCAGCAGAGTCTGGGACACAAGCACAGATACGCAGTATTTT. Translation gives CASRVWDTSTDTQYF.

This clonotype was counted only a few times. J is TRBJ1-5 and V is TRBV29-1; unclear D gene. Looked up from germline, CDR1 is SQVTM and CDR2 is ANQGSEA. The V end lost 4 bases, the J end lost 6 bases, and 13 bases lay between the germline ends. This CDR3 contains 13 residues. CDR3: CSVAGSLGQPQHF. Here the CDR3 DNA reads TGCAGCGTTGCTGGGAGCCTCGGTCAGCCCCAGCATTTT.

This clonotype was observed many times. The chain combines TRBV11-2 with TRBJ2-3; the D gene could be TRBD1 or TRBD2 (6 bases each). Germline V gives CDR1 SGHAT, CDR2 FQNNGV. Trimming pared 3 bases from V and 5 bases from J, leaving 24 bases between. The CDR3 sequence is 18 residues long. The CDR3 region has the DNA TGTGCCAGCAGCTTTAGGGGGAATATTCGGGAGTCTATAGATACGCAGTATTTT. Its protein is CASSFRGNIRESIDTQYF.

This clonotype was seen many times. The chain combines TRBV29-1 with TRBJ2-2, with 7 bases aligning to TRBD1. The CDR3 contains 13 residues. The junction had 6 bases not matched to a gene; V was cut back by 4 bases and J by 7 bases. Germline CDR1 and CDR2: SQVTM and ANQGSEA. The CDR3 region is CSVVRGRGGELFF. CDR3 nucleotide sequence: TGCAGCGTTGTGAGGGGGCGCGGCGGGGAGCTGTTTTTT.

This clonotype occurred a few times. The genes are TRBV29-1 and TRBJ2-7; D could derive from TRBD1 or TRBD2 (5 bases each). Germline V gene sequence: CDR1 SQVTM, CDR2 ANQGSEA. Trimming removed 7 bases at V and 3 bases at J, with 13 bases between. There are 12 residues in the CDR3. Here the CDR3 reads CSASGTYYEQYF. The DNA of the CDR3 is TGCAGCGCTTCAGGGACCTACTACGAGCAGTACTTC.

This clonotype has a single count. The rearrangement joins TRBV3-1 to TRBJ2-7; 10 bases align to TRBD1. This CDR3 spans 12 amino acids. V trimming: 1 base; J trimming: 11 bases; junction bases outside the gene matches: 2. Germline V gene data show CDR1 as LGHDT and CDR2 as YNNKEL (reference sequence). CDR3 sequence reads: CASSQGGQGEYF. For the CDR3, the DNA is TGTGCCAGCAGCCAAGGAGGACAGGGGGAGTACTTC.

The chain recombines TRBV21-1 with TRBJ1-4. TRBV21-1 is labeled a pseudogene. The CDR3 contains 15 residues. The CDR3 DNA sequence: TGTGCCAGCAGCAACACGCGGGTAATACCGGAAAAACTGTTTTTT. This sequence encodes CASSNTRVIPEKLFF.

The table lists this clonotype with a few counts. The V and J genes are TRBV20-1 and TRBJ2-3; D is perhaps TRBD2 (5 bases). V gave up 3 bases and J gave up 2 bases, with 18 bases separating them. This CDR3 region has 16 residues. CDR1 is DFQATT, CDR2 SNEGSKA, per germline (reference sequence). The chain's CDR3 is CSASDLRGLNTDTQYF. The CDR3 nucleotides read TGCAGTGCTAGTGACCTACGCGGACTGAACACAGATACGCAGTATTTT.

The chain is built from TRBV4-3 and TRBJ2-7, with D possibly being TRBD1 (5 bases). The germline gives CDR1 LGHNA, CDR2 YSLEER. The CDR3 runs to 16 residues. V was cut by 0 bases and J by 7 bases, with 19 bases left in between. CDR3 in DNA: TGCGCCAGCAGCCAAGAACATTCCTGGGGCGCGAGGGAGCAGTACTTC. Amino acid sequence: CASSQEHSWGAREQYF.

This clonotype was detected a few times. The V call is TRBV18, the J call TRBJ1-3; D uncertain. The CDR3 is 14 residues long. The ends were cut back, 3 bases at V and 0 bases at J, with 6 bases in the middle. Germline values: CDR1 KGHSH, CDR2 LQKENI. The CDR3 DNA follows: TGTGCCAGCTCACCTTCCGGCTCTGGAAACACCATATATTTT. This translates into CASSPSGSGNTIYF.

This clonotype was detected many times. The chain carries TRBV6-5 and TRBJ1-6; 7 bases agree with TRBD1. After removal of 10 bases from V and 7 bases from J, the junction contained 10 bases not matched to a gene. There are 14 residues in the CDR3. The germline gives CDR1 MNHEY, CDR2 SVGAGI. Here the CDR3 reads CAIRGGAKNSPLHF. CDR3 nucleotide sequence: TGTGCCATCAGGGGGGGGGCGAAGAATTCACCCCTCCACTTT.

There are a few counts of this clonotype. This chain connects TRBV15 to TRBJ2-6; 11 bases map to TRBD1. From germline, CDR1 is LNHNV and CDR2 YYDKDF (reference sequence). This CDR3 region has 17 residues. V lost 6 bases to trimming and J lost 2 bases; unmatched junction nucleotides: 6. CDR3: CATRARTGGPGANVLTF. Written as DNA, the CDR3 is TGTGCCACCAGAGCCCGGACAGGGGGCCCTGGGGCCAACGTCCTGACTTTC.